A single sample gave rise to the 32 T cell receptor beta chains below, sequenced in a study of prognosis after radiotherapy for stage I lung cancer. From genomic DNA, TCR beta CDR3 was amplified by two-round multiplex PCR. TRBV and TRBJ genes each had their own specific primers in first-round PCR. TCRdb re-called the multiplex PCR reads with MiXCR, one entry per CDR3 protein. The sample shows about 16,000 distinct CDR3 sequences, roughly 30% of them seen only once. The sample here was PBMCs, taken before or after stereotactic body radiation therapy (not recorded which). These receptors all stem from a donor aged 50 or older with non-small cell lung cancer.

This clonotype showed up many times. The chain is built from TRBV6-1 and TRBJ1-2; D remains unclear. The germline CDR1 and CDR2 sequences are MNHNS and SASEGT. The V and J ends lost 5 bases and 5 bases respectively, with 9 bases between them. The CDR3 consists of 12 residues. The CDR3 spells CASSPTDYGYTF. CDR3 bases: TGTGCCAGCAGTCCGACTGATTATGGCTACACCTTC.

This clonotype was picked up many times. The V call is TRBV20-1, the J call TRBJ2-2; D remains ambiguous. The CDR3 is made up of 13 amino acids. V was cut by 6 bases and J by 5 bases, with 13 bases left in between. Germline V gene lookup returns CDR1 DFQATT and CDR2 SNEGSKA (reference sequence). CDR3 region: CSASPGGTGELFF. Written as DNA, the CDR3 is TGCAGTGCCTCCCCCGGCGGAACCGGGGAGCTGTTTTTT.

This clonotype was detected many times. The rearrangement joins TRBV7-8 to TRBJ1-3, with a tentative D call TRBD1 (5 bases). This CDR3 is built from 15 residues. CDR1 is SGHVS and CDR2 is FQNEAQ in the germline V gene. The V and J ends lost 5 bases and 3 bases respectively, with 14 bases between them. DNA of the CDR3: TGTGCCAGCAGCCGAGGGACTAGCGGTGGAAACACCATATATTTT. Translated, it gives CASSRGTSGGNTIYF.

In this sample, this clonotype turned up many times. This clone may be a read error of a much larger clone one base away. The V call is TRBV19, the J call TRBJ2-6; TRBD1 might be the D (5 bases). Germline V lookup: CDR1 LNHDA, CDR2 SQIVND (reference sequence). This CDR3 spans 15 amino acids. The CDR3 DNA reads TGTGCCAGTAGTCCCATGCGCTCTGGGGCCAACGCCCTGACTTTC. Amino acid sequence: CASSPMRSGANALTF.

This clonotype has a count of ten or more. The V call is TRBV20-1, the J call TRBJ1-2; D is unresolved. The germline V gene encodes CDR1 DFQATT and CDR2 SNEGSKA (reference sequence). CDR3 length equals 13 residues. V was trimmed by 6 bases and J by 5 bases, leaving 16 bases between them. CDR3 protein: CSANPTAPYGYTF. The CDR3 DNA reads TGCAGTGCGAATCCCACAGCCCCGTATGGCTACACCTTC.

This rearrangement joins TRBV30 to TRBJ2-3; 7 bases align to TRBD1. The germline V gene encodes CDR1 GTSNPN and CDR2 SVGIG (reference sequence). The CDR3 loop spans 16 amino acids. Germline trimming cut 3 bases from V and 3 bases from J; bases unmatched to any gene: 12. The CDR3: CAWSPRRGGLTDTQYF. CDR3 nucleotides: TGTGCCTGGAGCCCCCGGCGAGGGGGCCTGACAGATACGCAGTATTTT.

About this clonotype itself: This may stem from a read error, because a much larger clone lies one nucleotide away. The chain combines TRBV6-2 or TRBV6-3 with TRBJ1-1; maybe TRBD1 (5 bases). Germline V gene sequence: CDR1 MNHEY, CDR2 SVGEGT. The CDR3 totals 14 residues. CDR3 DNA: TGTGCCAGCAGTCACTCTTGGGGGAAAACTGAAGCTTTCTTT. Residues: CASSHSWGKTEAFF.

By share, this clonotype counts as medium-sized. The CDR3 region has the DNA TGTGCCTGGAGTGTCGGGGGCCCCGACGAGCAGTACTTC. It codes for CAWSVGGPDEQYF. The rearrangement uses TRBV30 and TRBJ2-7; D assignment may be TRBD1 or TRBD2 (6 bases each). CDR1 and CDR2 (germline): GTSNPN, SVGIG (reference sequence). The V end was cut by 0 bases, the J end by 5 bases, with 11 bases between. This CDR3 spans 13 amino acids.

Of note for this clonotype: Since the CDR3 does not end with the conserved phenylalanine or tryptophan, this likely comes from a read error. The rearrangement joins TRBV6-2 or TRBV6-3 to TRBJ2-7; weak D call: TRBD1 (6 bases). CDR3 length: 15 residues. V was clipped by 3 bases and J by 6 bases, with 18 bases between them. Germline V lookup: CDR1 MNHEY, CDR2 SVGEGT. The CDR3 region is CASSYAVEGVSEQYL. The CDR3 DNA reads as TGTGCCAGCAGTTATGCTGTCGAGGGGGTCAGCGAGCAGTACTTA.

At least ten counts were recorded for this clonotype. The chain employs TRBV19 and TRBJ1-4; D is undetermined. Trimming shortened V by 4 bases and J by 5 bases, and 11 bases separated the two germline ends. The germline V gene encodes CDR1 LNHDA and CDR2 SQIVND (reference sequence). CDR3 length equals 14 residues. DNA of the CDR3: TGTGCCAGTAGTACCATGGACGGGAATGAAAAACTGTTTTTT. Translation gives CASSTMDGNEKLFF.

This clonotype was seen repeatedly, ten times or more. The chain employs TRBV5-6 and TRBJ2-3, with TRBD2 matching over 10 bases. V dropped 0 bases and J dropped 6; count of bases not matched to a gene: 13. Germline CDR1 reads SGHDT; CDR2 reads YYEEEE. The CDR3 length is 18 residues. As DNA, the CDR3 is TGTGCCAGCAGCTTGGCCGCGTTTAGCGGGAGGAGGGCGGATACGCAGTATTTT. It is translated as CASSLAAFSGRRADTQYF.

Worth noting for this clonotype: A much larger clone differs from this one at a single base, so this may be a read error. V is TRBV4-1 and J is TRBJ2-1; 9 nucleotides match TRBD1. This CDR3 is 15 amino acids long. Germline CDR1 MGHRA, CDR2 YSYEKL. The CDR3 DNA reads as TGCGCCAGCAGACCGGGACAGGGTTCCTTCAATGATCAGTTCTTC. Translating it yields CASRPGQGSFNDQFF.

This clonotype was found a few times. This could be a read error, since a much larger clone is one nucleotide away. The DNA of the CDR3 is TGTGCCAGCAGCTCTACAAGCTCTGGGGCCAACGTCCTGGCTTTC. This sequence encodes CASSSTSSGANVLAF. This sequence joins TRBV5-6 and TRBJ2-6; maybe TRBD1 (5 bases). The CDR3 runs to 15 residues. CDR1 is SGHDT, CDR2 YYEEEE, per germline. Supplemented by reference TRBV5-6 and TRBJ2-6, the full variable domain reads DAGVTQSPTHLIKTRGQQVTLRCSPKSGHDTVSWYQQALGQGPQFIFQYYEEEERQRGNFPDRFSGHQFPNYSSELNVNALLLGDSALYLCASSSTSSGANVLAFGAGSRLTVL.

By sample fraction, this clonotype is medium-sized. The V and J genes are TRBV2 and TRBJ2-1, with D possibly being TRBD2 (6 bases). The CDR3 runs 13 residues. CDR1 is SNHLY, CDR2 FYNNEI, per germline. V lost 6 bases and J lost 6, with 12 bases in between. CDR3 bases: TGTGCCAGCAGGCGGGACCCAGCCAATGAGCAGTTCTTC. This gives the protein CASRRDPANEQFF.

This clonotype showed up many times. The J gene is TRBJ2-7, the V gene TRBV3-1; either TRBD1 or TRBD2 may supply D (5 bases each). CDR3 size: 18 residues. Germline V lookup: CDR1 LGHDT, CDR2 YNNKEL (reference sequence). The V end was cut by 3 bases, the J end by 0 bases, with 21 bases between. CDR3 region: CASSHILLGTGGSYEQYF. CDR3 DNA: TGTGCCAGCAGCCACATCTTACTCGGGACGGGCGGCTCCTACGAGCAGTACTTC.

This clonotype came up many times. The rearrangement links TRBV9 to TRBJ1-5; D gene unclear. Trimming took off 3 bases at V and 4 bases at J, with 11 bases between the two ends. This CDR3 is built from 14 residues. Per the germline V gene, CDR1 is SGDLS and CDR2 is YYNGEE. Written as DNA, the CDR3 is TGTGCCAGCAGCGGGGAGGGCATTAATCAGCCCCAGCATTTT. The encoded protein is CASSGEGINQPQHF. Together with reference TRBV9 and TRBJ1-5, the CDR3 gives the full variable domain: DSGVTQTPKHLITATGQRVTLRCSPRSGDLSVYWYQQSLDQGLQFLIQYYNGEERAKGNILERFSAQQFPDLHSELNLSSLELGDSALYFCASSGEGINQPQHFGDGTRLSIL.

Ten or more counts support this clonotype. This chain joins TRBV12-3 or TRBV12-4 and TRBJ1-1; D remains unclear. With 7 bases removed from V and 8 bases from J, the gap between germline ends came to 11 bases. The CDR3 totals 11 residues. The CDR3 sequence is CASTAGLEAFF. The CDR3 DNA sequence: TGTGCCAGCACCGCCGGGCTAGAAGCTTTCTTT.

This clonotype was seen repeatedly, ten times or more. The V gene is TRBV6-5, the J gene TRBJ2-7; 10 nucleotides match TRBD2. With 4 bases clipped from V and 6 bases from J, the junction kept 12 bases outside the gene matches. Germline CDR1 is MNHEY and CDR2 is SVGAGI. CDR3 length: 16 amino acids. CDR3 loop: CASSSPSLAGVREQYF. The DNA of the CDR3 is TGTGCCAGCAGTTCCCCTTCGCTAGCGGGAGTTCGCGAGCAGTACTTC.

This clonotype was seen ten or more times. This chain joins TRBV6-4 and TRBJ2-5; D gene uncertain. Trimming stripped 0 bases from V and 5 bases from J, with 7 bases between. The CDR3 is 13 residues long. Germline-derived CDR1 and CDR2 are MRHNA and SNTAGT. The CDR3 sequence is CASSDSQGETQYF. The DNA of the CDR3 is TGTGCCAGCAGTGACTCGCAAGGGGAGACCCAGTACTTC.

Notes on this clonotype: Given a far larger clone just one base away, this is likely a sequencing read error. This chain links TRBV4-3 with TRBJ2-7; tentative D call: TRBD2 (5 bases). Trimming cost V 3 bases and J 3 bases, with 18 bases left between them. CDR3 length: 16 amino acids. Germline V gene sequence: CDR1 LGHNA, CDR2 YSLEER. The CDR3 coding sequence is TGCGCCAGCAGCCAGGTAACTAGTTCAAGTTACTACGAGCAGTACTTC. Translated: CASSQVTSSSYYEQYF.

Comment on this clonotype: This likely stems from a read error, as it lies one base from a far larger clone. CDR3 DNA sequence: TGTTCCAGCTACCCGACAGGGAACACCGGGGAGCTGTTTTTT. Protein sequence: CSSYPTGNTGELFF. The rearrangement links TRBV6-5 to TRBJ2-2, with D possibly being TRBD1 (6 bases). CDR3 length equals 14 residues. Germline loops: CDR1 MNHEY, CDR2 SVGAGI.

This clonotype came up a few times. This is likely an artifact of a read error, given a far larger clone one base away. The V and J genes are TRBV7-9 and TRBJ1-5, with 8 bases matching TRBD1. The V gene end was trimmed by 1 base and the J gene end by 6 bases; junction bases not matched to a gene: 5. There are 15 residues in the CDR3. Germline lookup yields CDR1 SEHNR and CDR2 FQNEAQ (reference sequence). CDR3 DNA: TGTGCCAGCAGCTTAGAGGGACAGGTCTCTCAGCCCCAGCATTTT. Encoded protein: CASSLEGQVSQPQHF.

Worth noting for this clonotype: This likely came from a read error, as a far larger clone is one base away. The V gene is TRBV6-2 or TRBV6-3, the J gene TRBJ1-1; D gene uncertain. The CDR3 consists of 15 residues. The germline gives CDR1 MNHEY, CDR2 SVGEGT. V was clipped by 7 bases and J by 4 bases, with 19 bases between them. The CDR3 loop reads CASNRDTVAVTEAFF. CDR3 bases: TGTGCCAGCAACCGAGACACCGTAGCCGTCACTGAAGCTTTCTTT.

On this clonotype: Since a far larger clone is one base different, this is likely a read error. This chain connects TRBV6-5 to TRBJ2-1, with 14 bases that match TRBD2. This CDR3 has 16 amino acids. In germline, CDR1 is MNHEY, CDR2 SVGAGI. The CDR3 DNA reads TGTGCCGGCAGAGGGGCGACTAGCGGGAGGGTCGATGAGCAGTTATTC. Translating gives CAGRGATSGRVDEQLF.

The J gene is TRBJ2-1, the V gene TRBV2; D is unclear. With 7 bases removed from V and 7 bases from J, the gap between germline ends came to 20 bases. The CDR3 consists of 15 residues. From germline, CDR1 is SNHLY and CDR2 FYNNEI. CDR3 amino acids: CASTNSASCYNEQFF. For the CDR3, the DNA is TGTGCCAGCACCAATTCCGCGAGCTGCTATAATGAGCAGTTCTTC.

This clonotype came up a few times. The chain combines TRBV7-9 with TRBJ2-4, with TRBD2 as a possible D gene (5 bases). CDR3 length: 12 amino acids. Per the germline V gene, CDR1 is SEHNR and CDR2 is FQNEAQ (reference sequence). V lost 3 bases and J lost 8, with 8 bases in between. CDR3 sequence reads: CASSFSGDIQYF. The CDR3 DNA reads TGTGCCAGCAGCTTCAGCGGAGACATTCAGTACTTC.

The chain uses TRBV7-9 and TRBJ1-1; no firm D call. The CDR3 has 15 amino acids. The germline V gene has CDR1 SEHNR and CDR2 FQNEAQ (reference sequence). V was trimmed by 5 bases and J by 5 bases, leaving 18 bases between them. CDR3 bases: TGTGCCAGCAGCCCACTCGGGGATGTGGGAACTGAAGCTTTCTTT. This encodes CASSPLGDVGTEAFF. The whole variable domain, remainder taken from reference TRBV7-9 and TRBJ1-1, is DTGVSQNPRHKITKRGQNVTFRCDPISEHNRLYWYRQTLGQGPEFLTYFQNEAQLEKSRLLSDRFSAERPKGSFSTLEIQRTEQGDSAMYLCASSPLGDVGTEAFFGQGTRLTVV.

This clonotype came up many times. V and J are TRBV15 and TRBJ1-6; D call uncertain. This CDR3 comprises 15 residues. CDR1 LNHNV and CDR2 YYDKDF come from the germline V gene (reference sequence). Trimming cost V 0 bases and J 5 bases, with 8 bases left between them. CDR3 nucleotide sequence: TGTGCCACCAGCAGAGATTGGTCTGATAATTCACCCCTCCACTTT. Residues: CATSRDWSDNSPLHF.

This clonotype has a count of ten or more. V gene TRBV13 combines with J gene TRBJ1-3; 7 positions agree with TRBD1. This CDR3 has 16 residues. Trimming removed 6 bases from V and 3 bases from J; junction bases left unmatched: 11. The germline gives CDR1 PRHDT, CDR2 FYEKMQ (reference sequence). The CDR3 nucleotides read TGTGCCAGCAGGAGAGGGACAGAACTTTTTGGAAACACCATATATTTT. Its translation is CASRRGTELFGNTIYF.

With respect to this clonotype: Given a far larger clone just one base away, this is likely a sequencing read error. This rearrangement joins TRBV6-1 to TRBJ1-6, with a weak D call TRBD1 (6 bases). The DNA matches TRBJ2-7 better at its end, which makes the J call doubtful. This CDR3 contains 13 residues. The germline CDR1 and CDR2 sequences are MNHNS and SASEGT. The CDR3 is CASSKHAGAGQYF. CDR3 coding DNA: TGTGCCAGCAGCAAACACGCAGGGGCCGGGCAGTACTTC.

In its sample, this clonotype was seen many times. The CDR3 spells CASRKTGGNEKLFF. The CDR3 nucleotides are TGTGCCAGTAGGAAGACAGGGGGGAATGAAAAACTGTTTTTT. The chain carries TRBV19 and TRBJ1-4; 9 bases are shared with TRBD1. This CDR3 is built from 14 residues. The junction had 4 bases not matched to a gene; V was cut back by 6 bases and J by 5 bases. Germline lookup yields CDR1 LNHDA and CDR2 SQIVND (reference sequence). Variable domain in full (rest from reference TRBV19 and TRBJ1-4): DGGITQSPKYLFRKEGQNVTLSCEQNLNHDAMYWYRQDPGQGLRLIYYSQIVNDFQKGDIAEGYSVSREKKESFPLTVTSAQKNPTAFYLCASRKTGGNEKLFFGSGTQLSVL.

This clonotype was seen ten or more times. The chain links TRBV13 to TRBJ2-1; TRBD1 matches at 8 bases. Germline loops: CDR1 PRHDT, CDR2 FYEKMQ (reference sequence). The V segment lost 5 bases and the J segment 9 bases; nucleotides outside the gene matches: 3. This CDR3 is 12 amino acids long. The CDR3 nucleotides read TGTGCCAGCAGCAGGACAGGGAGTGAGCAGTTCTTC. It codes for CASSRTGSEQFF.